This T cell receptor (beta chain) was retrieved from a study of Ad26.COV2.S vaccination and SARS-CoV-2 variants (dated by TCRdb to the early 2020s). About the study as a whole: Donors in the vaccine arm were drawn from COV1001, a multicentre, randomized, double-blind, placebo-controlled phase I-IIa trial testing Ad26.COV2.S in healthy adults. Ad26.COV2.S was administered intramuscularly at a dose of 5x10^10 or 1x10^11 viral particles, either as one shot or as two shots given 56 days apart. The specificity and breadth of SARS-CoV-2-reactive T cell receptors after Ad26.COV2.S vaccination were assessed by TCRbeta repertoire sequencing. The TCR-sequenced set comprised about 32 samples: 19 Ad26.COV2.S vaccine recipients, 5 placebo recipients and 8 SARS-CoV-2 convalescent individuals. Trial participants were randomized into five groups of five: low-dose or high-dose Ad26.COV2.S given once or twice, or placebo on both occasions. Investigators remained blinded to trial group allocation during experiments and outcome assessment. What the authors observed across the whole study: After vaccination, substantial breadth of spike-specific CD8+ and CD4+ T cell responses was reported. Spike-specific TCR breadth was higher in Ad26.COV2.S recipients than in placebo recipients (P = 0.0014). It was noted by the authors that total T cell responses may have been underestimated by the TCR breadth and depth analyses. The study was not powered for comparison of responses between vaccine doses or regimens. Vaccine and placebo recipients had comparable non-spike TCR breadth, which fits with the vaccine containing only spike.

The immunoSEQ Assay was the method used to sequence TCRbeta CDR3 regions. After extraction, genomic DNA underwent amplification by bias-controlled multiplex PCR, followed by high-throughput sequencing. The study's processing was this. To quantify the absolute abundance of every unique TCRbeta CDR3 region, sequences were collapsed and filtered. T cell fraction was estimated by normalization of TCRbeta template counts to usable DNA, with usable DNA being measured through amplification of reference genes present in all nucleated cells. Repertoire TCRs were annotated as SARS-CoV-2-specific when V gene, CDR3 amino acid sequence and J gene were exactly matched to a known reactive TCR set. The reference SARS-CoV-2 TCR set was obtained from MIRA and was filtered for enrichment in COVID-19-positive ImmuneCODE repertoires, whereby public or cross-reactive TCRs were removed. Using the MIRA antigens, annotated TCRs were further analysed by specific ORF or by position within an ORF. Breadth was defined as the number of annotated unique rearrangements divided by the total number of unique productive rearrangements, and depth was defined as the summed frequency of the annotated unique rearrangements. TCR breadth was compared between groups using two-sided Wilcoxon rank-sum tests. Entries here come from immuneACCESS through TCRdb and include only in-frame sequences with V and J called. Some clones fail to appear in such tables; in the studies checked, an unresolved V gene covers under half of the shortfall, and the cause of the remainder is unknown. V, J and clone size reflect that table, while D and trimming were determined from the DNA. The sample records hundreds of thousands of clones, roughly 89% of which are singletons. The ten largest clones capture just over 2.5% of the sample.

The CDR3 sequence holds 16 residues, the cysteine and phenylalanine included. Only CDR3 DNA remains: 48 bases, in frame from the first base. In the germline V gene (reference sequence), CDR1 corresponds to SGHNT and CDR2 to YYREEE. The trim is 0 bases for V and 0 bases for J, with a gap of 12 bases between the germline ends. The sample's treatment or condition label, decoded: roughly 18 received Ad26.COV2.S at low or high dose, single or two shots; 5 received placebo; per-sample allocation not given. Repertoires of vaccine and placebo recipients were sequenced from samples collected on day 63 after the first injection. In Cohort 1b, 25 or so adults aged 18-55 years were enrolled at a single site in Boston, USA, between 29 July and 7 August 2020. Ad26.COV2.S consisted of a replication-incompetent adenovirus type 26 vector by which a prefusion-stabilized SARS-CoV-2 spike protein from the original Wuhan strain was expressed.

On this clone: What antigen it recognizes has not been identified. Per-base quality was not reported, and no clone a single base away is much larger than it.

The receptor chain draws on TRBV5-4 and TRBJ1-1; the D segment cannot be called with confidence. This specimen consisted of peripheral blood, obtained in a trial of Ad26.COV2.S vaccine versus placebo. The sequence came from a person aged 18-60 years who received the Ad26.COV2.S COVID-19 vaccine or a placebo. The CDR3 reads CASSLAAGVLNTEAFF. DNA sequence: TGTGCCAGCAGCTTGGCCGCGGGTGTTTTGAACACTGAAGCTTTCTTT.